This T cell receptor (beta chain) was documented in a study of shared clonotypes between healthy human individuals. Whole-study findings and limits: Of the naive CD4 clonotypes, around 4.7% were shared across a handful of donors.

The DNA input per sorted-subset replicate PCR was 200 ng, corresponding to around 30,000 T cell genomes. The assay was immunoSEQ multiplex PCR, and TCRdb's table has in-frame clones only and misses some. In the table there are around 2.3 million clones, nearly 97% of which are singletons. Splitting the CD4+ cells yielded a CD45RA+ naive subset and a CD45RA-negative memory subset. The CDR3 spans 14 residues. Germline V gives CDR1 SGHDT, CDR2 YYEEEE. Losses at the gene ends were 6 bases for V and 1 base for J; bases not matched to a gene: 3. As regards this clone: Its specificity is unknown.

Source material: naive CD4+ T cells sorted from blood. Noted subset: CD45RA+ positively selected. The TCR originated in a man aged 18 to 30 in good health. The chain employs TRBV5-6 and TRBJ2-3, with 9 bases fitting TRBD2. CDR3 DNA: TGTGCCAGCATAGGCGGGAGGGGCACAGATACGCAGTATTTT. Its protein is CASIGGRGTDTQYF.